The T cell receptor beta chain under discussion was sequenced for a study of regulatory T cells in long-lasting Graves disease. Study-wide findings and caveats: Owing to a sample size that was small, accuracy may have been reduced. Only peripheral blood was studied, not thyroid tissue. Whereas more than 950 public clonotypes were shared by new patients, persistent patients shared more, at 2,741.

As to time point: newly diagnosed GD, antithyroid drugs for less than 3 months. The authors made the TCR library using RNA they extracted from PBMCs. Patient provenance is recorded as an endocrinology department in Xi'an, China. The V end was cut by 5 bases, the J end by 5 bases, with 15 bases between. The CDR3 extends over 15 amino acids. The germline gives CDR1 SGHTA, CDR2 FQGTGA. At least ten counts were recorded for this clonotype. Its antigen is not identified. Arm-PCR with iRepertoire HTBI primers amplified the CDR3 regions for these TCR beta libraries. TCRdb fed the multiplex PCR reads into MiXCR, producing one record per CDR3 protein. Of 400,000 to 450,000 distinct CDR3 sequences listed, 15% are singletons. Another study also made use of these data, one on T cells in Graves' hyperthyroidism and ophthalmopathy.

This receptor was taken from a woman aged 25 to 45 with Graves disease. The sample was peripheral blood mononuclear cells (PBMCs), taken at new diagnosis, from a patient treated with antithyroid drugs. The chain has TRBV7-3 and TRBJ2-2, with D possibly being TRBD1 (5 bases). CDR3 DNA sequence: TGTGCCAGCAGCGAAGAAAGAAGGGGAACCGGGGAGCTGTTTTTT. The encoded protein is CASSEERRGTGELFF.